One sample yielded the 20 T cell receptor beta chains listed below, sequenced in a study of T cell responses to AZD1222 COVID-19 vaccine. Method: immunoSEQ multiplex PCR; TCRdb's copy keeps in-frame clones and lacks some. The data hold approximately 110,000 clones, with roughly 90% observed a single time. The sample here was peripheral blood, taken on day 0 of AZD1222 vaccination. The receptors were gathered from an adult in good health.

The chain is built from TRBV6-4 and TRBJ1-1; 7 bases match TRBD1. The V and J ends lost 2 bases and 2 bases, in that order; junction bases with no gene match: 2. CDR1 is MRHNA, CDR2 SNTAGT, per germline. The CDR3 sequence is 14 residues long. CDR3 in DNA: TGTGCCAGCAGTGACGGGGACAGAAACACTGAAGCTTTCTTT. It yields the protein CASSDGDRNTEAFF.

V gene TRBV12-5 combines with J gene TRBJ1-2; no clear D gene. Germline V gene sequence: CDR1 LGHNT, CDR2 FRNRAP. V lost 0 bases to trimming and J lost 4 bases, with 12 bases between them. The CDR3 is 15 residues long. CDR3 nucleotide sequence: TGTGCTAGTGGTTTGGTTTCGGGGTTTGGCTATGGCTACACCTTC. Residues: CASGLVSGFGYGYTF.

V and J are TRBV14 and TRBJ2-1, with TRBD1 matching over 9 bases. Losses at the gene ends were 5 bases for V and 9 bases for J; bases not matched to a gene: 5. The CDR3 has 13 amino acids. CDR1 is SGHDN and CDR2 is FVKESK in the germline V gene. Here the CDR3 reads CASSRTGAGEQFF. CDR3 coding DNA: TGTGCCAGCAGCAGGACAGGGGCCGGTGAGCAGTTCTTC.

The chain joins TRBV10-3 to TRBJ2-7, with D possibly TRBD2 on 6 matching bases. The CDR3 extends over 14 amino acids. CDR1 is ENHRY and CDR2 is SYGVKD in the germline V gene. V was cut by 11 bases and J by 2 bases, with 19 bases left in between. The CDR3 loop is CAVQPGLGAYEQYF. The CDR3 DNA reads as TGTGCCGTCCAACCGGGACTGGGAGCCTACGAGCAGTACTTC.

J is TRBJ1-3 and V is TRBV4-1; 7 nucleotides align to TRBD1. Germline loops: CDR1 MGHRA, CDR2 YSYEKL. V dropped 3 bases and J dropped 8; count of bases not matched to a gene: 13. The CDR3 extends over 16 amino acids. CDR3 in amino acids: CASSQPRQGTSDTIYF. The CDR3 DNA reads TGCGCCAGCAGCCAGCCTCGACAGGGAACTTCGGACACCATATATTTT.

The rearrangement joins TRBV30 to TRBJ2-3; D not resolved. Germline CDR1 reads GTSNPN; CDR2 reads SVGIG (reference sequence). This CDR3 is 12 amino acids long. The V end was cut by 8 bases, the J end by 9 bases, with 18 bases between. CDR3 residues: CAHRASGETQYF. The CDR3 nucleotides read TGTGCCCATAGGGCCTCGGGTGAGACGCAGTATTTT. The whole variable domain, remainder taken from reference TRBV30 and TRBJ2-3, is SQTIHQWPATLVQPVGSPLSLECTVEGTSNPNLYWYRQAAGRGLQLLFYSVGIGQISSEVPQNLSASRPQDRQFILSSKKLLLSDSGFYLCAHRASGETQYFGPGTRLTVL.

The chain carries TRBV11-2 and TRBJ2-7; D is unclear. Germline V lookup: CDR1 SGHAT, CDR2 FQNNGV. This CDR3 region has 15 residues. V lost 4 bases, J lost 1 base, and 14 bases lay in between. CDR3: CASSSRSPVSYEQYF. As DNA, the CDR3 is TGTGCCAGCAGCTCCCGGTCCCCAGTTTCCTACGAGCAGTACTTC.

This chain uses TRBV5-8 with TRBJ1-4, with TRBD1 identical over 7 bases. This CDR3 is built from 14 residues. CDR1 is SGHTS, CDR2 YDEGEE, per germline. The junction had 8 bases not matched to a gene; V was cut back by 4 bases and J by 8 bases. This chain's CDR3 is CASSPTGAEEKLFF. DNA of the CDR3: TGTGCCAGCAGCCCAACAGGGGCCGAAGAAAAACTGTTTTTT.

V gene TRBV2 combines with J gene TRBJ1-1; unclear D gene. The CDR3 is 14 amino acids. Germline CDR1 is SNHLY and CDR2 is FYNNEI. V was pared by 4 bases and J by 3 bases, with 12 bases between. The CDR3 DNA is TGTGCCAGCAGTGTGGCTGGGGTTGACACTGAAGCTTTCTTT. As protein: CASSVAGVDTEAFF.

J is TRBJ2-7 and V is TRBV29-1, with 7 bases identical to TRBD2. Germline CDR1 SQVTM, CDR2 ANQGSEA. V dropped 4 bases and J dropped 0; count of bases not matched to a gene: 9. This CDR3 region has 15 residues. This chain's CDR3 is CSVVLGLAVSYEQYF. DNA for the CDR3: TGCAGCGTTGTGCTAGGGCTAGCGGTCTCCTACGAGCAGTACTTC.

This clone has a handful of counts. The chain joins TRBV7-9 to TRBJ1-4; D not certain. This CDR3 contains 15 residues. Germline assignment: CDR1 SEHNR and CDR2 FQNEAQ (reference sequence). The V end was cut by 3 bases, the J end by 0 bases, with 8 bases between. The CDR3 nucleotides read TGTGCCAGCAGCTTGGGGAGTACAACTAATGAAAAACTGTTTTTT. Translating it yields CASSLGSTTNEKLFF.

The rearrangement joins TRBV3-1 (or the pseudogene TRBV3-2) to TRBJ2-7, with D maybe TRBD1 (5 bases). This CDR3 region has 14 residues. From germline, CDR1 is LGHDT and CDR2 YNNKEL (reference sequence). Trimming stripped 1 base from V and 3 bases from J, with 10 bases between. CDR3 sequence reads: CASSQARAGYEQYF. Written as DNA, the CDR3 is TGTGCCAGCAGCCAAGCCAGGGCTGGCTACGAGCAGTACTTC.

The chain links TRBV18 to TRBJ1-6; D gene uncertain. V shed 3 bases and J shed 7 bases, with 13 bases lying between them. The germline V gene has CDR1 KGHSH and CDR2 LQKENI. CDR3 length: 15 residues. The CDR3 loop reads CASSPLESSNSPLHF. The DNA for the CDR3 is TGTGCCAGCTCACCCCTCGAGTCCTCCAATTCACCCCTCCACTTT.

In this sample, this clone turned up a few times. This chain uses TRBV11-2 with TRBJ1-6; TRBD1 matches 8 bases. The J segment lost 8 bases and the V segment lost 1 base, leaving 4 bases of the junction unmatched. CDR3 length: 15 amino acids. Per the germline V gene, CDR1 is SGHAT and CDR2 is FQNNGV. The CDR3 region is CASSLVGTGYSPLHF. Written as DNA, the CDR3 is TGTGCCAGCAGCTTAGTCGGGACAGGCTATTCACCCCTCCACTTT.

V usage is TRBV6-5 and J usage is TRBJ1-3, with D hard to call. CDR1 is MNHEY, CDR2 SVGAGI, per germline. The CDR3 totals 13 residues. V lost 6 bases and J 0 bases, leaving 6 bases between the germline ends. The CDR3 coding sequence is TGTGCCAGCAGGATGAACTCTGGAAACACCATATATTTT. It yields the protein CASRMNSGNTIYF.

This clone has only a few counts. Other DNA sequences in this sample translate to the same CDR3. The chain has TRBV18 and TRBJ2-7; D gene uncertain. Trimming took off 5 bases at V and 1 base at J, with 9 bases between the two ends. CDR1 and CDR2 (germline): KGHSH, LQKENI. CDR3 length: 13 residues. CDR3 sequence (DNA): TGTGCCAGCTCAGCTGACGGATCCTACGAGCAGTACTTC. Protein: CASSADGSYEQYF.

V usage is TRBV7-8 and J usage is TRBJ1-6; 9 bases fit TRBD1. Per the germline V gene, CDR1 is SGHVS and CDR2 is FQNEAQ. The junction had 5 bases not matched to a gene; V was cut back by 5 bases and J by 6 bases. This CDR3 contains 15 residues. In nucleotides, the CDR3 is TGTGCCAGCAGCCTGAAGGACAGGGGTAATTCACCCCTCCACTTT. It yields the protein CASSLKDRGNSPLHF. The full variable domain, rest sourced from reference TRBV7-8 and TRBJ1-6, is GAGVSQSPRYKVAKRGQDVALRCDPISGHVSLFWYQQALGQGPEFLTYFQNEAQLDKSGLPSDRFFAERPEGSVSTLKIQRTQQEDSAVYLCASSLKDRGNSPLHFGNGTRLTVT.

This clone is labeled as medium-sized (0.01 to 0.1%). This sample also contains other DNA sequences that code for the same CDR3. The genes are TRBV29-1 and TRBJ1-1; no definite D call. There are 11 residues in the CDR3. The V gene lost 0 bases and the J gene lost 7 bases, with 6 bases spanning the gap. Germline V gene sequence: CDR1 SQVTM, CDR2 ANQGSEA. The CDR3 bases are TGCAGCGTTGAAGAGGTGGGTGAAGCTTTCTTT. It codes for CSVEEVGEAFF.

The V and J genes are TRBV13 and TRBJ2-1, with 7 nucleotides matching TRBD2. This CDR3 is 13 amino acids long. The germline gives CDR1 PRHDT, CDR2 FYEKMQ (reference sequence). The V and J ends lost 0 bases and 15 bases, in that order; junction bases with no gene match: 8. This CDR3 reads CASSLGEGGSRFF. In DNA form, the CDR3 reads TGTGCCAGCAGCTTAGGCGAGGGCGGGAGTCGGTTCTTC.

CDR3 sequence reads: CASTPEREGYGYTF. The CDR3 coding sequence is TGTGCCAGCACCCCGGAGAGGGAGGGCTATGGCTACACCTTC. This sequence joins TRBV9 and TRBJ1-2, with no clear D. This CDR3 is built from 14 residues. Per the germline V gene, CDR1 is SGDLS and CDR2 is YYNGEE. V lost 6 bases and J 4 bases, leaving 16 bases between the germline ends. Full variable domain (rest looked up from reference TRBV9 and TRBJ1-2): DSGVTQTPKHLITATGQRVTLRCSPRSGDLSVYWYQQSLDQGLQFLIQYYNGEERAKGNILERFSAQQFPDLHSELNLSSLELGDSALYFCASTPEREGYGYTFGSGTRLTVV.